This T cell receptor (beta chain) came from a study of beta chain features in type 1 diabetes. The authors reverse transcribed all of the isolated RNA, so sequencing captured expressed TCRB transcripts. About 3.7 million reads per sample were averaged for naive, central memory and regulatory samples. TCRdb's table, derived via immunoSEQ multiplex PCR, lists solely in-frame clones and lacks some. Of about 280,000 clones detected, approximately 16% appear once; the ten largest clones hold around 0.015%. The study's findings and limits: For Type 1 diabetes patients, all four CD4+ subsets carried TCRB CDR3s that were moderately but significantly shorter.

The germline V gene encodes CDR1 SGHTA and CDR2 FQGNSA. This CDR3 comprises 15 residues. With 1 base removed from V and 2 bases from J, the gap between germline ends came to 12 bases. To note about this clone: Antigen specificity is unknown.

Sample: naive CD4+ T cells from blood. The gene calls are TRBV7-2 and TRBJ2-7; a possible D gene is TRBD1 (6 bases). The sequence was collected from a man aged 18 to 30 with type 1 diabetes. The CDR3 bases are TGTGCCAGCAGCTTAGGGACAGTAGAAGCCTACGAGCAGTACTTC. Translated: CASSLGTVEAYEQYF.